The 4 T cell receptor beta chains reported below all come from one sample, sequenced in a study of T cell responses to AZD1222 COVID-19 vaccine. The repertoire was sequenced with immunoSEQ multiplex PCR; TCRdb's copy has only in-frame clones and lacks some. The sample records about 110,000 clones, roughly 90% being singletons. The source was peripheral blood, collected on day 0 of AZD1222 vaccination. Every receptor here comes from an adult in good health.

The V gene is TRBV11-2, the J gene TRBJ2-1; TRBD2 agrees at 13 bases. The germline V gene encodes CDR1 SGHAT and CDR2 FQNNGV. The CDR3 runs 15 residues. Trimming removed 4 bases from V and 9 bases from J; junction bases left unmatched: 6. CDR3 nucleotide sequence: TGTGCCAGCAGCTCCATCACTAGCGGGAGGGGTGAGCAGTTCTTC. It translates to CASSSITSGRGEQFF.

The chain joins TRBV6-5 to TRBJ2-3, with D tentatively TRBD2 (6 bases). Germline-derived CDR1 and CDR2 are MNHEY and SVGAGI. Trimming removed 5 bases at V and 0 bases at J, with 9 bases between. The CDR3 has 14 amino acids. CDR3 sequence (DNA): TGTGCCAGCAGTAAAAGCGGGAGCACAGATACGCAGTATTTT. It specifies CASSKSGSTDTQYF.

The CDR3 DNA follows: TGTGCCAGCAGCTTAGTATATGGGGTCCAAGAGACCCAGTACTTC. Protein: CASSLVYGVQETQYF. The V and J genes are TRBV11-3 and TRBJ2-5, with D unclear. From germline, CDR1 is SGHNT and CDR2 YENEEA. The CDR3 length is 15 residues. Trimming removed 1 base from V and 1 base from J, with 10 bases in between.

The chain joins TRBV7-2 to TRBJ1-2; TRBD1 is a possible D gene (6 bases). Looked up from germline, CDR1 is SGHTA and CDR2 is FQGNSA. The CDR3 is 14 residues long. Trimming took 5 bases from V and 1 from J, leaving 11 bases between them. The CDR3: CASSQDSLNYGYTF. In DNA, the CDR3 is TGTGCCAGCAGCCAGGACAGCCTTAACTATGGCTACACCTTC.